This TCR beta chain emerged from a study of identical twins. cDNA carried unique molecular identifiers, and a universal primer site was added by template switching. TCRdb reprocessed the 5' RACE reads with MiXCR, giving one entry per CDR3 protein. The sample has roughly 240,000 distinct CDR3 sequences, roughly 7% seen once. Regarding the study as a whole: These conclusions were based on statistical analysis (cross-sectional, not following the same donors).

Of note for this clonotype: Its target is not known.

Germline V lookup: CDR1 SEHNR, CDR2 FQNEAQ (reference sequence). This CDR3 has 16 residues. Trimming at V came to 5 bases and at J to 2 bases, leaving 9 bases not matched to a gene. In addition, the sample was reused for a study of yellow fever vaccine responses in identical twins.

This rearrangement joins TRBV7-9 to TRBJ2-3; TRBD2 matches 8 bases. The origin of this receptor is a woman aged 18-29 years in good health. Sequenced sample: memory (CD45RO+) T cells sorted from blood. CDR3 sequence reads: CASSPFAGGTTDTQYF. CDR3 sequence (DNA): TGTGCCAGCAGCCCATTTGCGGGAGGAACCACAGATACGCAGTATTTT.